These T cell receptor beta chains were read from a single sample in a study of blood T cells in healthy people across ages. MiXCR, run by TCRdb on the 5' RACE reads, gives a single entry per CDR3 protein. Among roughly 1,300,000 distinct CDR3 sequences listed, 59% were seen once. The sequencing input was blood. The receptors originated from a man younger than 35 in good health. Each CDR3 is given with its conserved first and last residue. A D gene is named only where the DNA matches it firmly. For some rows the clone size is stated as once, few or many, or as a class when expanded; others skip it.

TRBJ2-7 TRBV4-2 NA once CASSQELAAFYEQYF TGTGCCAGCAGCCAAGAATTAGCGGCCTTCTACGAGCAGTACTTC
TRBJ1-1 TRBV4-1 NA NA CASGQGGTTVNTEAFF TGCGCCAGCGGCCAAGGGGGAACGACGGTGAACACTGAAGCTTTCTTT
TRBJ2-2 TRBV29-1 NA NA CSVDVGELFF TGCAGCGTTGACGTCGGGGAGCTGTTTTTT
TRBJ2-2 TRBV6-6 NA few CASSWNTGELFF TGTGCCAGCAGCTGGAACACCGGGGAGCTGTTTTTT
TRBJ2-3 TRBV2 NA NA CASVGWDTQYF TGTGCCAGCGTCGGGTGGGATACGCAGTATTTT
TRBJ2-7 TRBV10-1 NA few CASSDPASYEQYF TGCGCCAGCAGTGACCCAGCTTCCTACGAGCAGTACTTC
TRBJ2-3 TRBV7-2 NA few CASSISRASGTDTQYF TGTGCCAGCAGCATCTCTAGGGCTAGCGGCACAGATACGCAGTATTTT
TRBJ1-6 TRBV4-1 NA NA CASSQVPPNSPLHF TGCGCCAGCAGCCAAGTGCCCCCTAATTCACCCCTCCACTTT
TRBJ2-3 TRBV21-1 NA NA CASRHQGGIEDTDTQYF TGTGCCAGCAGACATCAGGGTGGGATTGAGGACACAGATACGCAGTATTTT
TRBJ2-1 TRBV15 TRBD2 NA CATSRRGGTITEQFF TGTGCCACCAGCAGAAGGGGAGGGACTATTACTGAGCAGTTCTTC
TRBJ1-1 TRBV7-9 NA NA CASSLTTGNLAFF TGTGCAAGCAGCCTGACTACCGGGAACTTAGCTTTCTTT
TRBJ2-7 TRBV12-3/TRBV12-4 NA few CASSYVRYEQYF TGTGCCAGCAGTTATGTGCGGTACGAGCAGTACTTC
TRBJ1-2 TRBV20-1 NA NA CSPWRAGGYTF TGCAGTCCCTGGAGGGCAGGCGGCTACACCTTC
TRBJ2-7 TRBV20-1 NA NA CSASRWGSSYEQYF TGCAGTGCTAGTCGGTGGGGGAGCTCCTACGAGCAGTACTTC
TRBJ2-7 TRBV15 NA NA CATSRVGWQGGRVHYEQYF TGTGCCACCAGCAGAGTGGGGTGGCAGGGTGGAAGGGTTCATTACGAGCAGTACTTC
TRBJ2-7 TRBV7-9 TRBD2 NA CASSLLEREDYEQYF TGTGCCAGCAGCTTATTGGAGCGGGAGGACTACGAGCAGTACTTC
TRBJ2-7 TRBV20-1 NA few CSLRPHGYEQYF TGCAGTCTTCGGCCCCACGGGTACGAGCAGTACTTC
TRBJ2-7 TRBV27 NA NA CASSLAVNSYEQYF TGTGCCAGCAGTTTAGCGGTAAACTCCTACGAGCAGTACTTC
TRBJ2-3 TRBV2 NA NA CASTSSGLDTQYF TGTGCCAGCACTTCCAGTGGGTTAGATACGCAGTATTTT
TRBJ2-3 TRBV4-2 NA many CASSPTGGASTDTQYF TGTGCCAGCAGCCCGACCGGGGGAGCGAGCACAGATACGCAGTATTTT
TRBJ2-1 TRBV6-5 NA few CASSYVSSSYNEQFF TGTGCCAGCAGTTACGTTTCCTCCTCATACAATGAGCAGTTCTTC
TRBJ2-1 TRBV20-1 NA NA CSARDSGAEQFF TGCAGTGCTAGAGATAGTGGCGCCGAGCAGTTCTTC
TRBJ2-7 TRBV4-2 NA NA CASSQDYNRYELYEQYF TGTGCCAGCAGCCAAGATTATAACAGGTATGAACTCTACGAGCAGTACTTC
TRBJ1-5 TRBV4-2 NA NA CASSQVGQGDQPQHF TGTGCCAGCAGCCAAGTGGGGCAGGGCGATCAGCCCCAGCATTTT
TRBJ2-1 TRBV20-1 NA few CSAKEGSSYNEQFF TGCAGTGCTAAAGAGGGGAGCTCCTACAATGAGCAGTTCTTC
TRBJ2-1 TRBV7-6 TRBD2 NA CASSFEGLANEQFF TGTGCCAGCAGCTTTGAGGGACTAGCAAATGAGCAGTTCTTC
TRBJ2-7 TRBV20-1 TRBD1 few CSARGQGNYEQYF TGCAGTGCTAGAGGACAGGGGAACTACGAGCAGTACTTC
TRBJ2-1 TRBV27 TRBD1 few CASGNPGQYNEQFF TGTGCCAGCGGAAACCCGGGACAGTACAATGAGCAGTTCTTC
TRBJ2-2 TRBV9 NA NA CASSVGYWGNTGELFF TGTGCCAGCAGCGTAGGTTATTGGGGGAACACCGGGGAGCTGTTTTTT
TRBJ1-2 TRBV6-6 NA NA CASSRDLGGYTF TGTGCCAGTTCTCGGGACCTGGGTGGCTACACCTTC
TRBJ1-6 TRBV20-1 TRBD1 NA CSVRVGLDRGSSPLHF TGCAGTGTTAGAGTGGGACTGGACAGGGGAAGTTCACCCCTCCACTTT
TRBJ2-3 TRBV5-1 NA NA CASSPGPGLGQYF TGCGCCAGCAGCCCCGGTCCTGGCCTGGGGCAGTATTTT
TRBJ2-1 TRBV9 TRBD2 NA CASSVLAGSTGYNEQFF TGTGCCAGCAGCGTACTAGCGGGGTCCACTGGCTACAATGAGCAGTTCTTC
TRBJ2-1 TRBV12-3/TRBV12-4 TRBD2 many CASTRIAGDSEQFF TGTGCCAGCACCCGAATAGCGGGAGATAGTGAGCAGTTCTTC
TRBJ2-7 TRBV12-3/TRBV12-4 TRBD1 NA CVSGQGSYEQYF TGTGTCAGCGGACAGGGATCCTACGAGCAGTACTTC
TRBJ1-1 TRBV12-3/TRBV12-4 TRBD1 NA CASSLPGGFTEAFF TGTGCCAGCAGTCTACCAGGGGGGTTTACTGAAGCTTTCTTT
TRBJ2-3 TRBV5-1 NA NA CASSLRVESLDTQYF TGCGCCAGCAGCTTGAGGGTAGAAAGCCTTGATACGCAGTATTTT
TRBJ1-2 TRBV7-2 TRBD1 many CASTRDRDGHGYTF TGTGCCAGCACCCGGGACAGGGATGGACATGGCTACACCTTC
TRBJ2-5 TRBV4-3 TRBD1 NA CASSHTGGQETQYF TGCGCCAGCAGCCATACAGGGGGTCAAGAGACCCAGTACTTC
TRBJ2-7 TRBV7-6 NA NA CASSLGDELPYEQYF TGTGCCAGCAGCTTAGGTGACGAGCTGCCGTACGAGCAGTACTTC
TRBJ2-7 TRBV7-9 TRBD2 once CASSATVAGYEQYF TGTGCCAGCAGCGCGACTGTAGCGGGGTACGAGCAGTACTTC